Below, one T cell receptor beta chain is given with its context. Its specific antigen is unknown. Base qualities are not at hand, and no much larger clone is one base apart. V was cut back by 5 bases and J by 5 bases, leaving a gap of 11 bases between them. CDR1 and CDR2, per the germline V gene, are SGHAT and FQNNGV. Measured from the cysteine to the phenylalanine, the CDR3 is 13 residues long. The read is trimmed to its CDR3 DNA, 39 bases read in frame from base 1. The library was prepared using the immunoSEQ multiplex PCR assay. For the multiplex PCR, a mixture combining 60 forward primers for TCR Vbeta segments and 13 reverse primers for TCR Jbeta segments was used. A multiplex PCR assay on genomic DNA amplified the CDR3 region of rearranged TCR beta genes. The Illumina HiSeq System was used to sequence the amplified TCR beta libraries as 87-base-pair reads. In the paper's pipeline: In a later analysis, 70 million to 95 million unique TCR beta chains were counted across the roughly 610 repertoires, and approximately 11 million of these chains were shared by at least two donors. A nearest-neighbor algorithm error-corrected the raw reads and collapsed the reads into unique sequences, merging closely related sequences to remove PCR and sequencing errors. V, D and J gene segments were assigned by aligning CDR3 sequences to IMGT reference sequences. For a sequence to be retained, a match of at least six nucleotides was required to both a V gene segment and a J gene segment. A rearrangement was called productive if the CDR3 had no stop codons and remained in frame with V and J, and every other rearrangement was called non-productive. CDR3 was defined according to IMGT convention as the region running from the second conserved V-encoded cysteine to the conserved J-encoded phenylalanine. In an earlier analysis of more than 550 of the donors, sequences lacking an unambiguous match to a single V gene segment were excluded. In an earlier analysis of 500 to 750 of the donors, V segments were called functional above 56.7% productive rearrangements and were called segregating when the between-donor standard deviation exceeded 5%. To diagnose cytomegalovirus status from the catalog of TCR beta chain sequences, a statistical classification framework was built. A later analysis assigned V and J genes by comparing TCR nucleotide sequences with IMGT/GENE-DB human TR gene sequences. The TCRdist pipeline was used in a later analysis to assign CDR3 sequences and most-parsimonious VDJ recombination scenarios. In a later analysis, each TCR beta chain was defined by its CDR3 amino acid sequence together with its V-gene family, and reads lacking a unique V-gene family were excluded. To address suspected cross-contamination and a sequencing artifact, a later analysis removed approximately 590 highly shared, low-generation-probability nucleotide sequences. In a later analysis, a clonal expansion index was calculated for each public chain from normalized within-repertoire ranks of inferred template counts. In a later analysis, generation probabilities were computed using a VDJ recombination model fitted to out-of-frame rearrangements, and the results were checked against IGoR. A later analysis scored TCR-TCR, TCR-HLA and TCR-CMV co-occurrence with hypergeometric tests, applying a repertoire-size bias correction to TCR pairs. To estimate false discovery rates, a later analysis permuted the HLA or CMV assignments 20 times. In a later analysis, co-occurring TCRs were grouped with DBSCAN, and TCRdist sequence similarity was added when clustering was performed within HLA-allele-positive subsets. Co-occurrence clustering excluded repertoires with fewer than 30,000 or more than 120,000 public chains, plus five with anomalous nucleotide sharing. Drawn from immuneACCESS, this table holds only the in-frame rearrangements with V and J called that TCRdb kept. Clones are partly lost; checked studies trace under half to an unresolved V gene and leave the rest unexplained. V and J calls and clone size are those listed in that table; D and trimming were worked out from the DNA. For this sample there are around 130,000 clones; 79% appear just once. More than 1.5% of the sample is held by the ten biggest clonotypes.

The cohort was made up of approximately 700 healthy bone marrow donors. At the time of sampling, every cohort member was nominally healthy, though immune exposures that went unrecorded were likely present. The donor tested CMV seronegative and was one of the 352 seronegative cohort members. A peripheral blood sample was provided by each donor, and peripheral blood mononuclear cells were used for TCR beta sequencing. The Qiagen DNeasy Blood Extraction Kit was used to extract genomic DNA from the blood cell samples. This specimen belongs to a study of cytomegalovirus exposure and HLA in healthy donors (dated by TCRdb to 2017 to 2019). With regard to the full study: According to an earlier analysis of 450 to 650 of the donors, about 179 million T cells yielded 117 million unique TCR beta sequences and approximately 300 Gb of sequence data. An early release that covered roughly 600 HLA-typed donors contained approximately 290 gigabases of sequencing data and tens of millions of unique TCR sequences. Of the roughly 430 genotyped donors, roughly 85% fell in the genetic ancestry cluster associated with self-reported Caucasian donors. The study aimed to test whether cataloging public T cell receptors could reveal signatures of past pathogen exposure. The study profiled the T cell repertoires of about 640 subjects by immunosequencing and related them to cytomegalovirus serostatus. A separate validation cohort of roughly 110 different subjects was used in addition to the roughly 670-subject first cohort. The study combined high-throughput TCR immunosequencing, statistical association of individual TCRs with disease status, and machine learning to predict cytomegalovirus infection status. To study patterns of TCR occurrence, a later analysis re-analyzed previously published TCR beta repertoires from around 670 donors and added high-resolution HLA genotyping. Rather than using new phenotypic data, the later analysis identified candidate immune exposures from TCR beta sequences and from how often those sequences occurred across donors. To decide whether each TCR beta V gene segment behaved as functional or pseudogenic, an earlier analysis of several hundred of the donors relied on high-throughput TCR beta sequencing. Alongside the repertoire data, information on donor age, sex, ethnicity and CMV serostatus was compiled. A later genetic analysis took genome-wide SNP genotypes for about three fifths of the 666 donors and used that subset as a discovery cohort. Every repertoire in the discovery cohort had been generated on one and the same sequencing platform. HLA typing included class I and class II loci at four-digit resolution. Typing coverage differed by locus: A, B, C, DRB1 and DQB1 were typed in about 620-640 donors, DQA1 in about 510, DPA1 in around 600, and DPB1 in about 450. A handful of DR-DQ haplotypes were handled as single units for association and clustering because linkage in the cohort was strong. Among under 450 genotyped donors of the cohort, an average of around 240,000 unique TCR beta nucleotide sequences were sequenced per donor, about a sixth of them non-productive.

The paper as a whole reports these results and caveats: For the cohort, immune exposure information was limited to CMV serostatus. Compared with the roughly 700-donor mean, donors in an Asian-associated ancestry cluster had fewer N-insertions in productive TCRs, according to a later genetic analysis. Because counts were too low, approximately 15 rarely observed V segments, including chromosome 9 orphons, were excluded from the earlier analysis of around 640 of the donors. According to a later analysis, TCR association rates differed among HLA loci, with DRB1 alleles showing the most associated TCRs and HLA-C alleles showing the fewest. Across donors, most TCR sequences were observed very rarely, whereas some public TCRs were present in many individuals. Several of the top co-occurrence clusters appeared to be linked to parvovirus B19, influenza, CMV and Epstein-Barr virus, according to a later analysis. Because the 87-base-pair reads could not distinguish some IMGT-functional V segments, including TRBV6-2 and TRBV6-3, those segments were excluded. In vitro tests confirmed that a few of the cytomegalovirus-associated TCR beta chains recognize cytomegalovirus antigens. Linkage disequilibrium might explain the correlated functional status among segregating V segments, but an unknown experimental factor could not be excluded. Only TCR beta chains were sequenced in this cohort, and the absence of alpha or paired-chain data limited detectable features. A further reported finding was that TCR beta sequences accurately predicted the HLA-A and HLA-B alleles for most subjects in the first cohort. In an earlier analysis of under 600 of the donors, most TCR beta V segments were observed in productive rearrangements about 87% or about 30% of the time, broadly matching IMGT annotations. The presence/absence analyses assumed that sequencing depth was roughly uniform across donors, and that assumption may not be true. In a later analysis, HLA-associated TCR beta chains showed more clonal expansion and lower generation probabilities than non-associated chains that were equally common. Specific HLA alleles were associated with 18,000 or so TCR beta sequences at a false discovery rate of 0.05 in a later analysis. Because some donors lacked HLA typing at each locus, the association tests relied only on the typed subset. In both the original and validation cohorts, the classifier was reported to diagnose cytomegalovirus status with high specificity and sensitivity. Most CMV-associated TCR beta chains appeared to be HLA-restricted in a later analysis, and the HLA associations seemed to be driven largely by CMV exposure. V-gene and J-gene trimming of TCR beta chains was associated with a missense DCLRE1C variant in a later genetic analysis, and the association was replicated in an independent cohort. Strong co-occurrence of HLA alleles, especially DR and DQ, made assigning TCR associations to individual alleles difficult. The sequencing pipeline was judged likely to have produced a cluster of highly shared sequence variants as a technical artifact. The authors suggested that the approach could potentially be generalized to other disease states and immunological phenotypes. The study gave a list of 150 to 200 TCR beta chains associated with cytomegalovirus.

The receptor was isolated from a man aged 18-30 years in good health and CMV-seronegative. The rearranged segments are TRBV11-2 and TRBJ2-3; confidence is insufficient to name the D gene. Specimen: PBMCs. The DNA sequence is as follows: TGTGCCAGCAGCGCCCTAGAAAGAGATACGCAGTATTTT. It translates to CASSALERDTQYF.